Included here is one TCR beta chain sequence, with context. Sequencing was performed with immunoSEQ multiplex PCR; in TCRdb, only in-frame clones are kept and a portion is missing. The table has some 40,000 clones, 85% to 95% seen once. The data were obtained in a study of blood T cell repertoires in COVID-19. Study information: Sample material is recorded as cDNA or gDNA derived from T cells, B-cell-depleted T cells, or PBMCs.

The V end was cut by 6 bases, the J end by 4 bases, with 7 bases between. Germline V gene data show CDR1 as KGHSH and CDR2 as LQKENI. The CDR3 spans 12 residues. The sample consisted of peripheral blood. The TCR was taken from a man between 45 and 60 years old with COVID-19, enrolled during active disease. The chain recombines TRBV18 with TRBJ2-1; D possibly corresponds to TRBD1 (5 bases). The DNA for the CDR3 is TGTGCCAGCTCCGACAGTTACAATGAGCAGTTCTTC. This codes for CASSDSYNEQFF. The full variable domain, rest sourced from reference TRBV18 and TRBJ2-1, is NAGVMQNPRHLVRRRGQEARLRCSPMKGHSHVYWYRQLPEEGLKFMVYLQKENIIDESGMPKERFSAEFPKEGPSILRIQQVVRGDSAAYFCASSDSYNEQFFGPGTRLTVL.